Listed below are T cell receptor beta chains from one sample, sequenced in a study of T cell responses to AZD1222 COVID-19 vaccine. Profiled with immunoSEQ multiplex PCR; TCRdb holds only in-frame clones, not every one. This sample carries roughly 150,000 clones, 85% to 95% of them seen once, and the ten largest clones take over 1.2%. The sequencing used peripheral blood, collected 28 days after the second AZD1222 dose. These receptors all come from an adult who received the AZD1222 COVID-19 vaccine. CDR3s include the opening cysteine and the closing phenylalanine or tryptophan. Fields, in order: J gene, clone size, V gene, D gene, CDR3 length, CDR3 DNA, CDR3 protein. D genes are given only for firm matches. Only part of the rows carry a size: once, few, many, or a class if the clone is expanded.

TRBJ1-6	NA	TRBV5-5	NA	17	TGTGCCAGCAGCTACTATCGGGGGAGCTCCTATAATTCACCCCTCCACTTT	CASSYYRGSSYNSPLHF
TRBJ1-2	NA	TRBV18	TRBD1	13	TGTGCCAGCTCGGAGACAGGGGGACATGGCTACACCTTC	CASSETGGHGYTF
TRBJ1-2	NA	TRBV27	NA	14	TGTGCCAGCAGTTTATCAGGGCCAGGGGCCAGCTACACCTTC	CASSLSGPGASYTF
TRBJ1-4	NA	TRBV25-1	NA	14	TGTGCCAGCAGTGAATGGGATGAGAACGAAAAACTGTTTTTT	CASSEWDENEKLFF
TRBJ1-2	NA	TRBV28	NA	13	TGTGCCAGCAGTAGAGCCCGCTCCTATGGCTACACCTTC	CASSRARSYGYTF
TRBJ2-7	NA	TRBV15	NA	16	TGTGCCACCAGCAGAGATCGGACGGGGACGACCTACGAGCAGTACTTC	CATSRDRTGTTYEQYF
TRBJ2-1	NA	TRBV4-1	TRBD2	17	TGCGCCAGCAGCCACCCTTTAGCGGGAGAGGGGTCCAATGAGCAGTTCTTC	CASSHPLAGEGSNEQFF
TRBJ2-7	few	TRBV5-6	TRBD2	15	TGTGCCAGCAGCTGGGGAGGGACTAGCGGCTACGAGCAGTACTTC	CASSWGGTSGYEQYF
TRBJ2-7	once	TRBV2	NA	14	TGTGCCAGCAGTGAAGGGGGGGCAGGATACGAGCAGTACTTC	CASSEGGAGYEQYF
TRBJ1-4	NA	TRBV19	NA	14	TGTGCCAGTAGTTTAACAAGAACTAATGAAAAACTGTTTTTT	CASSLTRTNEKLFF
TRBJ2-7	NA	TRBV6-5	NA	13	TGTGCCAGCAGTTACGAGGGCTCCTACGAGCAGTACTTC	CASSYEGSYEQYF
TRBJ1-2	many	TRBV2	NA	15	TGTGCCAGCAGTGAAGCGGTGAGAGGGGGAAGCGGCTACACCTTC	CASSEAVRGGSGYTF
TRBJ2-7	NA	TRBV10-3	NA	12	TGTGCCATCAGTGATTGGGGGTACGAGCAGTACTTC	CAISDWGYEQYF
TRBJ2-6	NA	TRBV27	NA	15	TGTGCCAGCAGCCTCGGAGTCTCTGGGGCCAACGTCCTGACTTTC	CASSLGVSGANVLTF
TRBJ2-7	NA	TRBV19	TRBD1	13	TGTGCCAGTACGAGACAGGGGTTGTCCGAGCAGTACTTC	CASTRQGLSEQYF
TRBJ2-7	NA	TRBV5-1	TRBD1	15	TGCGCCAGCAGCAAGGACAGGGGACCTTCCTACGAGCAGTACTTC	CASSKDRGPSYEQYF
TRBJ2-1	NA	TRBV9	TRBD1	15	TGTGCCAGCAGCTCCGCGGACAGGCTATACAATGAGCAGTTCTTC	CASSSADRLYNEQFF
TRBJ2-3	NA	TRBV6-5	NA	16	TGTGCCAGCAGTTTCGGGACTTCCCGCTTGCCAGATACGCAGTATTTT	CASSFGTSRLPDTQYF
TRBJ2-7	once	TRBV7-3	TRBD2	15	TGTGCCAGCAGCCCAGGACTAGCAACCGCCTACGAGCAGTACTTC	CASSPGLATAYEQYF
TRBJ1-2	NA	TRBV28	NA	14	TGTGCCAGCAGTTTAGGGCAGGTACGCTATGGCTACACCTTC	CASSLGQVRYGYTF
TRBJ2-3	NA	TRBV11-2	NA	15	TGTGCCAGCAGCTTAGCAGGCAGGGCTACAGATACGCAGTATTTT	CASSLAGRATDTQYF